This T cell receptor beta chain was identified in a study of T cell changes during pregnancy in multiple sclerosis. The V and J ends lost 10 bases and 8 bases respectively, with 26 bases between them. Germline V lookup: CDR1 ENHRY, CDR2 SYGVKD. The CDR3 consists of 16 residues. The method was immunoSEQ multiplex PCR; TCRdb's version includes in-frame clones alone and lacks a portion of them. Of about 130,000 clones in the sample, roughly 95% were seen once. Sequenced here: peripheral blood, sampled after pregnancy. The chain combines TRBV10-3 with TRBJ1-4, with a tentative D call TRBD1 (6 bases). This TCR derives from a female donor with multiple sclerosis, enrolled in a pregnancy study. The CDR3 reads CATSRRPGQSAEKLFF. CDR3 bases: TGTGCCACCTCTAGACGCCCCGGACAGTCGGCGGAAAAACTGTTTTTT.